Described below is a single T cell receptor (beta chain) sequence and its context. The target antigen is unknown. These data belong to a study of chemoradiotherapy in HPV16-positive cancers. For the study at large: Functional T-cell assays on a couple of HPV16-positive patients' cells defined candidate HPV-specific clones and common TCR motifs. Findings and limits, study-wide: During treatment, candidate HPV-specific clones and E7-related motifs expanded in tumor. HPV-responsive T-cell expansion during chemoradiotherapy was linked to improved recurrence-free survival in HPV16-positive patients.

Assay used: immunoSEQ multiplex PCR; TCRdb lists only in-frame clones, some missing. The sample includes about 2,000 clones, 70% to 90% of them seen just once. V was pared by 8 bases and J by 2 bases, with 10 bases between. CDR3 size: 12 residues. Germline V gene lookup returns CDR1 SNHLY and CDR2 FYNNEI. The source is a human donor with HPV-associated anogenital cancer. Sequencing used tumor tissue, obtained from a patient who underwent chemoradiotherapy. The V and J genes are TRBV2 and TRBJ2-7, with no clear D. The CDR3 DNA reads as TGTGCCAGCTGTCCGAATACCTACGAGCAGTACTTC. Its translation is CASCPNTYEQYF.